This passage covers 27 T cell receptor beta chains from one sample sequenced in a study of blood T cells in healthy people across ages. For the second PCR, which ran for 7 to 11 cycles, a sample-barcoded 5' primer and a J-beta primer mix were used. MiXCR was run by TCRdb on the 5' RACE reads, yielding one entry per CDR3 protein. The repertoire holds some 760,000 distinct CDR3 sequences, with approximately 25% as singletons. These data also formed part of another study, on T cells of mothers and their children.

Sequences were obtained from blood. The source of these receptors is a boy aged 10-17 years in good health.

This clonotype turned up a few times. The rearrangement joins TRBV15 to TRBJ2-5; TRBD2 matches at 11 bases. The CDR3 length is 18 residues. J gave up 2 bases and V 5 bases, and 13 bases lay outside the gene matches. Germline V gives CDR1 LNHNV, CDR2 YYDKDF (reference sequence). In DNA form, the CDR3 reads TGTGCCACCAGCCGGGCGAGTAGCGGGAGGGCCATTCAAGAGACCCAGTACTTC. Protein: CATSRASSGRAIQETQYF.

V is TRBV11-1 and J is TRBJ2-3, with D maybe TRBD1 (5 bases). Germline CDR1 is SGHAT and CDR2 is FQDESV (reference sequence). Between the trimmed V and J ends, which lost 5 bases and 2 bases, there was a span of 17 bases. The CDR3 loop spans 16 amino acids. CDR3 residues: CASSLLGSRATDTQYF. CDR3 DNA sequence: TGTGCCAGCAGCCTCCTGGGTAGCAGGGCCACAGATACGCAGTATTTT.

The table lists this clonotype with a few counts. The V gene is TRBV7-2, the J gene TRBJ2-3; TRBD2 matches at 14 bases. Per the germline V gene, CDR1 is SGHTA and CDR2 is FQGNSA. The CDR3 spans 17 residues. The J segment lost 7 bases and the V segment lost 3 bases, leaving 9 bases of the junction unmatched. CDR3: CASSFPTSGGALNTQYF. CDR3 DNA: TGTGCCAGCAGCTTTCCGACTAGCGGGGGGGCTTTGAATACGCAGTATTTT.

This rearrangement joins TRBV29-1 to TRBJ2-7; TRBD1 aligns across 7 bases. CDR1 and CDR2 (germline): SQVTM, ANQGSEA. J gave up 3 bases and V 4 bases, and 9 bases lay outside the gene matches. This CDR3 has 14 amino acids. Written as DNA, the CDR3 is TGCAGCGTTGTTCTATGGGACAGAGACTACGAGCAGTACTTC. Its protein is CSVVLWDRDYEQYF.

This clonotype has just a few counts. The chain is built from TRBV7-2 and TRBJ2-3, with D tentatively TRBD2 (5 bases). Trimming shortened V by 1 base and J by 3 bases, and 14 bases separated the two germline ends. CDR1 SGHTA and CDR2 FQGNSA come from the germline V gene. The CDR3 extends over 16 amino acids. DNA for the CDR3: TGTGCCAGCAGCTTAGATGTGGGAGTGGAAACAGATACGCAGTATTTT. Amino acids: CASSLDVGVETDTQYF.

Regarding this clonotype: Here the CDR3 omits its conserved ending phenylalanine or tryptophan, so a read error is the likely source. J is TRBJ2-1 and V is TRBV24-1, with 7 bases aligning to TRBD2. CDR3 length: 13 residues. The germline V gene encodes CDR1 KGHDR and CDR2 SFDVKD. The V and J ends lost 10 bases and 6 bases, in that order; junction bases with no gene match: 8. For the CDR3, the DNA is TGTGCCACTGCGGGCGGGGGATTCAATGAGCAGTTCCTC. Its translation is CATAGGGFNEQFL.

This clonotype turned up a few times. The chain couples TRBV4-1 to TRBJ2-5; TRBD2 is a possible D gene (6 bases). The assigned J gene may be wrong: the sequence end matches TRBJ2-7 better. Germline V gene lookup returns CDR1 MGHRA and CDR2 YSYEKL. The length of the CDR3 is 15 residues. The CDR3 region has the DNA TGCGCCAGCAGCCAAGGTGACGGGAGCTCCTACGAGCAGTACTTC. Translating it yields CASSQGDGSSYEQYF.

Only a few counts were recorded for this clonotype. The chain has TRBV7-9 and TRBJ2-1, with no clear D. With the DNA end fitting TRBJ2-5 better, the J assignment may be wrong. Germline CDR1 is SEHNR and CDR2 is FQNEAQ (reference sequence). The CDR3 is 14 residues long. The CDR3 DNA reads TGTGCCAGCAGCTCCCCTTACAAAACACAGACCCAGTACTTC. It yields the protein CASSSPYKTQTQYF.

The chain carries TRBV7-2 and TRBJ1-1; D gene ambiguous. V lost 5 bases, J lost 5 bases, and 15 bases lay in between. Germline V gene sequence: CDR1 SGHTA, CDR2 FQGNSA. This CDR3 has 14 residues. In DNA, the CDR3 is TGTGCCAGCAGCGCCCTTTGGGGTCGAACTGAAGCTTTCTTT. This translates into CASSALWGRTEAFF.

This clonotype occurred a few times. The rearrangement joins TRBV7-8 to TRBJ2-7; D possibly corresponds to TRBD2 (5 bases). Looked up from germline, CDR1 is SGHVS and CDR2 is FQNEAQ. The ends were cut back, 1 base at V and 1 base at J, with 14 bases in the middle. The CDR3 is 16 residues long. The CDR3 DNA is TGTGCCAGCAGCTTAGTGTATGGCGGGCAATCCTACGAGCAGTACTTC. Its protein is CASSLVYGGQSYEQYF.

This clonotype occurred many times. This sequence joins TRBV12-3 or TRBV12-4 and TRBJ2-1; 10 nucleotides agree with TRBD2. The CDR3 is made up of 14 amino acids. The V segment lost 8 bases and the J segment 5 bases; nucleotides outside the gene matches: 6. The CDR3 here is CASGPGTSDNEQFF. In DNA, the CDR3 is TGTGCCAGCGGCCCCGGGACTAGCGACAATGAGCAGTTCTTC.

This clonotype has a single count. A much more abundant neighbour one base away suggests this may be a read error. For the CDR3, the DNA is TGTGCCAGCAGTTTTGTCTATGGCTACACCTTC. This codes for CASSFVYGYTF. The V and J genes are TRBV28 and TRBJ1-2, with no clear D. CDR3 length equals 11 residues. From germline, CDR1 is MDHEN and CDR2 SYDVKM. V dropped 3 bases and J dropped 4 bases, with 3 bases sitting between them.

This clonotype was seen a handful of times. CDR3 sequence (DNA): TGTGCCACCAGCAGTAGGGCGGGAAACACTGAAGCTTTCTTT. Translating it yields CATSSRAGNTEAFF. The J gene is TRBJ1-1, the V gene TRBV15, with unresolved D. Germline-derived CDR1 and CDR2 are LNHNV and YYDKDF (reference sequence). The CDR3 runs 14 residues. The germline V and J ends were trimmed by 3 bases and 2 bases, with 10 bases remaining between them.

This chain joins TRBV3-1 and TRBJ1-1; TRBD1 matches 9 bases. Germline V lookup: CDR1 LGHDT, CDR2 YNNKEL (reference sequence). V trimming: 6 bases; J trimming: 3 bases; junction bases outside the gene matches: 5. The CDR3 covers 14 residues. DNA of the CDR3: TGTGCCAGCAGTAGAACAGGGGGCCACACTGAAGCTTTCTTT. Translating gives CASSRTGGHTEAFF.

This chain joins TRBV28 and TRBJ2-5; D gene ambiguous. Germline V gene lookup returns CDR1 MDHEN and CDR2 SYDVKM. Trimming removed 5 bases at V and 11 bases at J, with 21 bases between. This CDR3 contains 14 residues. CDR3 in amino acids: CASSRCDRSYAQYF. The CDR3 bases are TGTGCCAGCAGTCGCTGTGACCGTTCCTACGCGCAGTACTTC. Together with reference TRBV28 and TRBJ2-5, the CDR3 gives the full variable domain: DVKVTQSSRYLVKRTGEKVFLECVQDMDHENMFWYRQDPGLGLRLIYFSYDVKMKEKGDIPEGYSVSREKKERFSLILESASTNQTSMYLCASSRCDRSYAQYFGPGTRLLVL.

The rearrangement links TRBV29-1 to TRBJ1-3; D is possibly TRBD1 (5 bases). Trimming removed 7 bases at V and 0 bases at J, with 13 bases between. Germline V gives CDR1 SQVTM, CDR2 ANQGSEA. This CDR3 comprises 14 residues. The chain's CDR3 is CSDDGGVSGNTIYF. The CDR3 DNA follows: TGCAGCGACGATGGAGGGGTCTCTGGAAACACCATATATTTT. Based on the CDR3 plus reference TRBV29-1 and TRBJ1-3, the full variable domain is SAVISQKPSRDICQRGTSLTIQCQVDSQVTMMFWYRQQPGQSLTLIATANQGSEATYESGFVIDKFPISRPNLTFSTLTVSNMSPEDSSIYLCSDDGGVSGNTIYFGEGSWLTVV.

CDR3 DNA: TGCGCCAGCAGCCTTGGGACAGGGGGTTACACCGGGGAGCTGTTTTTT. Its protein is CASSLGTGGYTGELFF. The chain uses TRBV4-3 and TRBJ2-2; 11 bases match TRBD1. CDR3 length: 16 residues. The V and J ends lost 4 bases and 3 bases, in that order; junction bases with no gene match: 4. CDR1 is LGHNA and CDR2 is YSLEER in the germline V gene.

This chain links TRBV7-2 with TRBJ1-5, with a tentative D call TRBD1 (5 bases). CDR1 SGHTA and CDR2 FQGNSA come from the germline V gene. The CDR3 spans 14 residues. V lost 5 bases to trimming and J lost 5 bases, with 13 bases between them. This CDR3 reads CASSMDTGDQPQHF. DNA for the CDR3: TGTGCCAGCAGCATGGACACCGGGGATCAGCCCCAGCATTTT.

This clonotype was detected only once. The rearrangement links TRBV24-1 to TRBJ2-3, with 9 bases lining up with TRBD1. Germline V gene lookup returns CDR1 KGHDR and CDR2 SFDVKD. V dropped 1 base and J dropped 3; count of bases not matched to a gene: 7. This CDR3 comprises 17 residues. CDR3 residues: CATSDFLGTGITDTQYF. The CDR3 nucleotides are TGTGCCACCAGTGATTTTCTGGGGACAGGGATAACAGATACGCAGTATTTT.

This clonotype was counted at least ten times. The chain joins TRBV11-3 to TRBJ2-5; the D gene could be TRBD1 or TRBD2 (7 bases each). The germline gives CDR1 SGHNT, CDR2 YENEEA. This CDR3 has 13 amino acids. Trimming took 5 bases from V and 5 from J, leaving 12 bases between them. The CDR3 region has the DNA TGTGCCAGCAGCGTTCAGGGGGGGGAGACCCAGTACTTC. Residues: CASSVQGGETQYF.

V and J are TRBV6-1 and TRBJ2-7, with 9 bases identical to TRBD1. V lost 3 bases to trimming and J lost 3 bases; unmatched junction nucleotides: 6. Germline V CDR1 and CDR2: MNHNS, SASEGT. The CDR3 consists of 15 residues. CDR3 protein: CASSDPGQGYYEQYF. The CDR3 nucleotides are TGTGCCAGCAGTGACCCGGGACAGGGCTACTACGAGCAGTACTTC.

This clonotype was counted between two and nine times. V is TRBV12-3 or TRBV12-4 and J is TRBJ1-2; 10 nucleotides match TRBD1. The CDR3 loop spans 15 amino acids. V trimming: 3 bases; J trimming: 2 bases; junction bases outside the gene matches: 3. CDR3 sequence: CASSFLTGGNYGYTF. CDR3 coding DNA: TGTGCCAGCAGTTTCTTGACAGGGGGCAACTATGGCTACACCTTC.

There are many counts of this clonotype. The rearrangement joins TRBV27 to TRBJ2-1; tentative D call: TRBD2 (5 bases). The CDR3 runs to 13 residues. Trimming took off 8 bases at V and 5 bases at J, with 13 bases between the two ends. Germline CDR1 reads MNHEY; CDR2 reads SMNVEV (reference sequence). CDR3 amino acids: CASPTRGNNEQFF. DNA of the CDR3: TGTGCCAGCCCAACCAGAGGGAACAATGAGCAGTTCTTC.

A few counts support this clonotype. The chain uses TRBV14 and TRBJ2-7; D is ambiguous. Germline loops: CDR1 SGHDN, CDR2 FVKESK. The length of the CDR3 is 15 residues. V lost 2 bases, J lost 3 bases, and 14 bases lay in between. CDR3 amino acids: CASSQTFHPFYEQYF. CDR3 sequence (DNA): TGTGCCAGCAGCCAAACTTTTCATCCCTTCTACGAGCAGTACTTC.

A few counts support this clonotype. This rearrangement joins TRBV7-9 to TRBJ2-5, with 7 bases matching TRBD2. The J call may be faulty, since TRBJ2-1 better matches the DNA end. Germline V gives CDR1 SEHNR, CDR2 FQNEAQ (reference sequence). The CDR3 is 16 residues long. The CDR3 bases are TGTGCCAGCACCCACAGCGGGACGAACCCCTACAATGAGCAGTTCTTC. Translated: CASTHSGTNPYNEQFF.

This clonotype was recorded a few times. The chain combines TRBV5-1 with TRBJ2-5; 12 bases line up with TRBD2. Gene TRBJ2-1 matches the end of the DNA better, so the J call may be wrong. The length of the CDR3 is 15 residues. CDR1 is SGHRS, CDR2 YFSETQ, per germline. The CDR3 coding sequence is TGCGCCAGCAGCGGGACTAGCGGGCCTAACAATGAGCAGTTCTTC. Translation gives CASSGTSGPNNEQFF.

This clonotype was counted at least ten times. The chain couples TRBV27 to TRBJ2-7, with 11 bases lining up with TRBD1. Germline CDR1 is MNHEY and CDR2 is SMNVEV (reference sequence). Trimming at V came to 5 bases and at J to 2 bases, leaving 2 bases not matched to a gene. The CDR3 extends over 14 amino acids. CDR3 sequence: CASSPGQGAYEQYF. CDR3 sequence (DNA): TGTGCCAGCAGTCCGGGACAGGGGGCCTACGAGCAGTACTTC.